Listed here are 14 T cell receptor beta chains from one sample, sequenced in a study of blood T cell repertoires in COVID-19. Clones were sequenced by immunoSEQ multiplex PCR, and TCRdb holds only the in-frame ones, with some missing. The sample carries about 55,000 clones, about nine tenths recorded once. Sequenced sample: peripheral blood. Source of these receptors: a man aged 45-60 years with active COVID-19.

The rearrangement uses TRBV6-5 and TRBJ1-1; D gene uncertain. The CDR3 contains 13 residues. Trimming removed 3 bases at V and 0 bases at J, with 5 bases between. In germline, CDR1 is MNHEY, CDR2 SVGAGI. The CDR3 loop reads CASSYNMNTEAFF. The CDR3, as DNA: TGTGCCAGCAGTTATAATATGAACACTGAAGCTTTCTTT.

The CDR3 region is CASSLPGGTEAFF. The CDR3 DNA reads as TGTGCCAGCAGCTTGCCGGGGGGCACTGAAGCTTTCTTT. The chain carries TRBV5-4 and TRBJ1-1, with D possibly matching TRBD1 (5 bases). The V end was cut by 1 base, the J end by 4 bases, with 8 bases between. The CDR3 length is 13 residues. Germline loops: CDR1 SGHNT, CDR2 YYREEE (reference sequence).

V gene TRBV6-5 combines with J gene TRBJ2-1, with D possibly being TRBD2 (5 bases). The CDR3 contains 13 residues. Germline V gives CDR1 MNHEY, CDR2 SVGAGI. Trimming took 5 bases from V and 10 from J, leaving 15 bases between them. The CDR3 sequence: CASSPPGNREQFF. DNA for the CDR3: TGTGCCAGCAGTCCGCCGGGGAATCGCGAGCAGTTCTTC.

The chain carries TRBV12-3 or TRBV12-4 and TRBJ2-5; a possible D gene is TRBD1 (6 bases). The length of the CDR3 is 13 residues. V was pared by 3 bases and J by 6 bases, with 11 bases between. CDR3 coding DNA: TGTGCCAGCAGTTTTAACAGGGACAAGACCCAGTACTTC. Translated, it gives CASSFNRDKTQYF.

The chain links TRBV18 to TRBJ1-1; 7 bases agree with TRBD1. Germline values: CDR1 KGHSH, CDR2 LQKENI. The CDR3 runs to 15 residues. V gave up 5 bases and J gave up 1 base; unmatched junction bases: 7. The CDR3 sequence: CASSDGAGGNTEAFF. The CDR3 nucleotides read TGTGCCAGCTCAGACGGGGCAGGGGGGAACACTGAAGCTTTCTTT.

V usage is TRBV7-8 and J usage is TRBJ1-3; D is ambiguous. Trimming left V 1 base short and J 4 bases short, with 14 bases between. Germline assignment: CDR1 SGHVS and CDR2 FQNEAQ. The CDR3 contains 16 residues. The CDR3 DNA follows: TGTGCCAGCAGCTTAGGGCCGACAATCTCGGGAAACACCATATATTTT. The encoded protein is CASSLGPTISGNTIYF.

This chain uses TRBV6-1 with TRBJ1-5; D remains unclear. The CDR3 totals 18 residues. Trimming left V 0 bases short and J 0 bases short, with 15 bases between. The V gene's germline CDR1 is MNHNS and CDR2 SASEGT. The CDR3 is CASSEALIVPGSNQPQHF. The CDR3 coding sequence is TGTGCCAGCAGTGAAGCGCTCATTGTCCCGGGTAGCAATCAGCCCCAGCATTTT.

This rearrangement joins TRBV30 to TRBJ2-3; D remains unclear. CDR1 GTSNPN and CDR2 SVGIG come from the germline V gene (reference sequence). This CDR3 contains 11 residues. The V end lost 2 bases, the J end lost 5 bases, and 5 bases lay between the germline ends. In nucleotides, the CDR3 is TGTGCCTGGAGTCCAGGAGATACGCAGTATTTT. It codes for CAWSPGDTQYF.

CDR3: CASSRLAGALEEQYF. The CDR3 DNA is TGTGCCAGCAGTCGGCTAGCGGGAGCTTTAGAAGAGCAGTACTTC. V usage is TRBV6-2 or TRBV6-3 and J usage is TRBJ2-7, with 10 positions matching TRBD2. There are 15 residues in the CDR3. CDR1 and CDR2 from the germline V gene are MNHEY and SVGEGT. V shed 5 bases and J 7 bases; nucleotides not matched to a gene: 11.

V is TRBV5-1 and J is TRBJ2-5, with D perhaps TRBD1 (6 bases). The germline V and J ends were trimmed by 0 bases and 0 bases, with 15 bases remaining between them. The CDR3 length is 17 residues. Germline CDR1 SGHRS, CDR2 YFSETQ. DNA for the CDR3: TGCGCCAGCAGCTTGGGGGGGCGAGGGCTGTACCAAGAGACCCAGTACTTC. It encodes CASSLGGRGLYQETQYF.

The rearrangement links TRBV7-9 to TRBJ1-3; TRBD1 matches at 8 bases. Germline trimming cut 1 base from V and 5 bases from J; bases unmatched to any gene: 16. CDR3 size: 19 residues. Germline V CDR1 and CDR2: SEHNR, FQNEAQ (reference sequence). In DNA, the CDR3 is TGTGCCAGCAGCTTAGGGTTGGAGACAGGGGTATCCTTGAGAAACACCATATATTTT. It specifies CASSLGLETGVSLRNTIYF. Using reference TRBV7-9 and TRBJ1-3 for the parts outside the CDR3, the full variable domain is DTGVSQNPRHKITKRGQNVTFRCDPISEHNRLYWYRQTLGQGPEFLTYFQNEAQLEKSRLLSDRFSAERPKGSFSTLEIQRTEQGDSAMYLCASSLGLETGVSLRNTIYFGEGSWLTVV.

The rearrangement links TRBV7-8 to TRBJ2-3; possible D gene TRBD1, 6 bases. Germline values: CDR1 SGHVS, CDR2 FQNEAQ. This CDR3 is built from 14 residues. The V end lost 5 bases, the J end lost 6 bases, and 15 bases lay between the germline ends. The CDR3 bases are TGTGCCAGCAGCCAATCCAGGGGCTGGGATACGCAGTATTTT. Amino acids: CASSQSRGWDTQYF.

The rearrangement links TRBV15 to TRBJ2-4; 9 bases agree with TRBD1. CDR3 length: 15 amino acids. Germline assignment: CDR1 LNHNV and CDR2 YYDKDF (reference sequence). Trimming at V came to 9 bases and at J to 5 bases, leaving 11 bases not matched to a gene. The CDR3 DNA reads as TGTGCCACAAGAAAGGCTGGACAGGGGCAAAACATTCAGTACTTC. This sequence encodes CATRKAGQGQNIQYF.

The CDR3 loop reads CASSNYRGNEQFF. The CDR3 coding sequence is TGTGCCAGTTCAAACTACAGGGGCAATGAGCAGTTCTTC. The chain couples TRBV19 to TRBJ2-1, with 7 bases identical to TRBD1. CDR1 is LNHDA and CDR2 is SQIVND in the germline V gene (reference sequence). The CDR3 is 13 amino acids. J lost 6 bases, V lost 8 bases, and 7 bases had no gene match.